This T cell receptor (beta chain) was captured by sequencing in a study of cytomegalovirus exposure and HLA in healthy donors. Study outcomes and limitations: Researchers reported that a few CMV-associated chains were confirmed in vitro as CMV antigen-specific. The classifier, whose performance was assessed in both the original and validation cohorts, reportedly diagnosed cytomegalovirus status with high specificity and sensitivity.

Repertoires were generated with immunoSEQ multiplex PCR, while TCRdb's copy carries only in-frame clones and drops some. Here the sample spans roughly 120,000 clones, 88% being singletons. Worth noting for this clone: The antigen is undetermined.

Germline CDR1 reads SGDLS; CDR2 reads YYNGEE. This CDR3 has 14 amino acids. V was cut by 2 bases and J by 1 base, with 9 bases left in between. This sequence originates from a woman under 30 in good health and CMV-seronegative. This rearrangement joins TRBV9 to TRBJ1-1; D is possibly TRBD1 (5 bases). Sequencing was carried out using PBMCs. CDR3 DNA: TGTGCCAGCAGCGTGGGAGGGGCGAACACTGAAGCTTTCTTT. Translating it yields CASSVGGANTEAFF. Based on the CDR3 plus reference TRBV9 and TRBJ1-1, the full variable domain is DSGVTQTPKHLITATGQRVTLRCSPRSGDLSVYWYQQSLDQGLQFLIQYYNGEERAKGNILERFSAQQFPDLHSELNLSSLELGDSALYFCASSVGGANTEAFFGQGTRLTVV.